This TCR beta chain was sequenced in a study of T-cell reconstitution after alpha-beta-depleted transplantation in children. The library targeted TCRbeta and was prepared with unique molecular identifiers. Each CDR3 protein gets one entry after TCRdb re-called the PCR reads with MiXCR. The sample comprises some 450,000 distinct CDR3 sequences, 43% of which are singletons, and 27% rests with the top ten. In this sample, this clonotype turned up many times. Trimming at V came to 6 bases and at J to 0 bases, leaving 7 bases not matched to a gene. This CDR3 has 14 residues. Germline CDR1 is SQVTM and CDR2 is ANQGSEA.

This material consisted of PBMCs, taken before TCRalphabeta/CD19-depleted stem cell transplant. The chain couples TRBV29-1 to TRBJ2-7; the match to TRBD2 covers 8 bases. The receptor comes from a girl aged 2 to 9 with aplastic anemia, due to receive a stem cell transplant. As DNA, the CDR3 is TGCAGCGTAGCACCGGGACTAGTCTCCTACGAGCAGTACTTC. Protein product: CSVAPGLVSYEQYF.